These 10 T cell receptor beta chains originate from one sample sequenced in a study of T cells in Graves' hyperthyroidism and ophthalmopathy. Researchers amplified the TCR beta CDR3 regions from RNA transcripts. During a first-round RT-PCR of the TCR CDR3, the HTBI primer set was used. TCRdb used MiXCR to reprocess the multiplex PCR reads, holding one entry per CDR3 protein. Altogether more than 300,000 distinct CDR3 sequences are present, approximately 14% being singletons, with the ten largest covering roughly 9.6%. The sequenced material came from blood. The receptors derive from a woman aged 55-69 years with Graves' hyperthyroidism.

In regard to this clonotype: This sequence may be a read error, since a much larger clone differs from it by one base. The chain combines TRBV20-1 with TRBJ2-1; no firm D call. The V and J ends lost 5 bases and 9 bases respectively, with 17 bases between them. Looked up from germline, CDR1 is DFQATT and CDR2 is SNEGSKA (reference sequence). This CDR3 is 13 amino acids long. CDR3 nucleotides: TGCAGTGCTGGAACCCTTTCAATCAGTGAGCAGTTCTTC. Translated, it gives CSAGTLSISEQFF.

About this clonotype: The junction does not match germline at one end; this may be a read error. The V call is TRBV7-3, the J call TRBJ2-7; D might be TRBD1 (6 bases). The germline V gene has CDR1 SGHTA and CDR2 FQGTGA. This CDR3 has 14 residues. The CDR3: CASSPGQPPYEQYF. The CDR3 bases are TGCGCCAGCAGCCCCGGACAGCCGCCCTACGAGCAGTACTTC.

The V and J genes are TRBV20-1 and TRBJ1-4; D might be TRBD1 (6 bases). Germline lookup yields CDR1 DFQATT and CDR2 SNEGSKA (reference sequence). V was cut by 3 bases and J by 7 bases, with 12 bases left in between. The length of the CDR3 is 13 residues. The CDR3 region has the DNA TGCAGTGCTAGGGGGGCAGGAGGTGAAAAACTGTTTTTT. Translation gives CSARGAGGEKLFF.

This clonotype was counted many times. The chain employs TRBV20-1 and TRBJ2-7, with TRBD2 identical over 9 bases. V was pared by 3 bases and J by 5 bases, with 11 bases of the junction left unmatched. Germline CDR1 and CDR2: DFQATT and SNEGSKA (reference sequence). The CDR3 spans 15 residues. The CDR3 DNA reads TGCAGTGCTAGTGGACTAGCGAGTTCGGGCAACGAGCAGTACTTC. Protein product: CSASGLASSGNEQYF.

This clonotype was counted at least ten times. This chain links TRBV2 with TRBJ2-3; 7 bases map to TRBD2. CDR1 is SNHLY, CDR2 FYNNEI, per germline. Trimming at V came to 8 bases and at J to 2 bases, leaving 7 bases not matched to a gene. The CDR3 is 14 residues long. The CDR3 loop reads CASGGDFHTDTQYF. CDR3 coding DNA: TGTGCCAGCGGGGGGGACTTCCACACAGATACGCAGTATTTT.

This clonotype was counted ten times or more. This chain uses TRBV5-6 with TRBJ2-1; D tentatively fits TRBD1 or TRBD2 (5 bases each). CDR3 length equals 15 residues. Germline-derived CDR1 and CDR2 are SGHDT and YYEEEE. Trimming left V 1 base short and J 4 bases short, with 12 bases between. The CDR3 DNA reads as TGTGCCAGCAGCTTGCTGGGGGAAGGGTACAATGAGCAGTTCTTC. Residues: CASSLLGEGYNEQFF.

Comment on this clonotype: A clone one base away is much larger, so this may be a read error. The CDR3 end shows no conserved phenylalanine or tryptophan, and so a read error is likely. This rearrangement joins TRBV20-1 to TRBJ2-7; D is possibly TRBD2 (5 bases). Germline lookup yields CDR1 DFQATT and CDR2 SNEGSKA (reference sequence). There are 15 residues in the CDR3. V dropped 1 base and J dropped 0 bases, with 13 bases sitting between them. CDR3 coding DNA: TGCAGTGCTAGAGCTTTGCTAGCATACTCCTACGAGCAGTACCTC. As protein: CSARALLAYSYEQYL.

Ten or more counts support this clonotype. The chain uses TRBV19 and TRBJ2-1; D gene unclear. Trimming left V 2 bases short and J 7 bases short, with 9 bases between. Germline loops: CDR1 LNHDA, CDR2 SQIVND (reference sequence). The CDR3 is made up of 13 amino acids. The CDR3 region is CASSILLTNEQFF. DNA of the CDR3: TGTGCCAGTAGTATATTGCTAACGAATGAGCAGTTCTTC.

This clonotype has ten or more counts. The chain combines TRBV27 with TRBJ1-5, with D possibly TRBD1 on 5 matching bases. Trimming took 3 bases from V and 3 from J, leaving 18 bases between them. Germline values: CDR1 MNHEY, CDR2 SMNVEV (reference sequence). The CDR3 runs 17 residues. DNA for the CDR3: TGTGCCAGCAGTTTCTACCCACCGGGACGGAACAATCAGCCCCAGCATTTT. Residues: CASSFYPPGRNNQPQHF.

The gene calls are TRBV20-1 and TRBJ2-3, with D unclear. Germline lookup yields CDR1 DFQATT and CDR2 SNEGSKA (reference sequence). Deletions cut 6 bases from V and 1 base from J, with 8 bases between. The CDR3 is 12 amino acids. The CDR3: CSATRGTDTQYF. CDR3 DNA: TGCAGTGCAACGAGAGGCACAGATACGCAGTATTTT.